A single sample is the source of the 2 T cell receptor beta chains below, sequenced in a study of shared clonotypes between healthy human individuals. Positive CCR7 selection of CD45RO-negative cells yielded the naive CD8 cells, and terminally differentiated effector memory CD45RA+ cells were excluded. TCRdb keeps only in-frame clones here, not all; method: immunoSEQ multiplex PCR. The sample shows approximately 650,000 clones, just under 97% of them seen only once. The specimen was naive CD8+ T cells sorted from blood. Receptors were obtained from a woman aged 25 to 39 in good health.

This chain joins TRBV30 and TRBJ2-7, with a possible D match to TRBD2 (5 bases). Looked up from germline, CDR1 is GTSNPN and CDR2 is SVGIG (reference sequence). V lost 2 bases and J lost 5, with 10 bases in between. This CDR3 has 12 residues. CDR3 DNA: TGTGCCTGGAGTCGCTATAGCGACGAGCAGTACTTC. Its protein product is CAWSRYSDEQYF. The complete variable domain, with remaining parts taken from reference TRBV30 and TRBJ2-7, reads SQTIHQWPATLVQPVGSPLSLECTVEGTSNPNLYWYRQAAGRGLQLLFYSVGIGQISSEVPQNLSASRPQDRQFILSSKKLLLSDSGFYLCAWSRYSDEQYFGPGTRLTVT.

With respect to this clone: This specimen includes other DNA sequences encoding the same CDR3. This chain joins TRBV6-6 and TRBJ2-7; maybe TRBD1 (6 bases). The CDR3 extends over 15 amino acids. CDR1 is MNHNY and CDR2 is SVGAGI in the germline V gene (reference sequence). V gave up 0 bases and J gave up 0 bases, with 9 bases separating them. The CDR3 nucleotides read TGTGCCAGCAGTTACTCGCAGGGGAGCTCCTACGAGCAGTACTTC. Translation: CASSYSQGSSYEQYF.